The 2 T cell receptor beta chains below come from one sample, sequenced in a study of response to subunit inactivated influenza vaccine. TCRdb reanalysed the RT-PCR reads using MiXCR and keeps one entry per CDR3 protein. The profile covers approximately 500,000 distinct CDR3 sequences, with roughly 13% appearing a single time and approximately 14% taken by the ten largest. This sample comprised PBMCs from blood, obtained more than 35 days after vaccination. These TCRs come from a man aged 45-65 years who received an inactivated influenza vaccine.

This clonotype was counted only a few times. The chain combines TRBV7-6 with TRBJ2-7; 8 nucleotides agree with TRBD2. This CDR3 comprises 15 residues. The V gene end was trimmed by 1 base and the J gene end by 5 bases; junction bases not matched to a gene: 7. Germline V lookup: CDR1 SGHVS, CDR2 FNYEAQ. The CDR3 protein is CASSLVAGGVDEQYF. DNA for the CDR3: TGTGCCAGCAGCTTAGTGGCGGGAGGAGTTGACGAGCAGTACTTC.

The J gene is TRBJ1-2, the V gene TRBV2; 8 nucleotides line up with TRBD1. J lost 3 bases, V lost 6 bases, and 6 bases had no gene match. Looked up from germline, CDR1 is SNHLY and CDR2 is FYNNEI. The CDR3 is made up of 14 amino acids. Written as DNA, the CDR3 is TGTGCCAGCAGGGACAGGGAGGGGGACTATGGCTACACCTTC. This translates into CASRDREGDYGYTF.